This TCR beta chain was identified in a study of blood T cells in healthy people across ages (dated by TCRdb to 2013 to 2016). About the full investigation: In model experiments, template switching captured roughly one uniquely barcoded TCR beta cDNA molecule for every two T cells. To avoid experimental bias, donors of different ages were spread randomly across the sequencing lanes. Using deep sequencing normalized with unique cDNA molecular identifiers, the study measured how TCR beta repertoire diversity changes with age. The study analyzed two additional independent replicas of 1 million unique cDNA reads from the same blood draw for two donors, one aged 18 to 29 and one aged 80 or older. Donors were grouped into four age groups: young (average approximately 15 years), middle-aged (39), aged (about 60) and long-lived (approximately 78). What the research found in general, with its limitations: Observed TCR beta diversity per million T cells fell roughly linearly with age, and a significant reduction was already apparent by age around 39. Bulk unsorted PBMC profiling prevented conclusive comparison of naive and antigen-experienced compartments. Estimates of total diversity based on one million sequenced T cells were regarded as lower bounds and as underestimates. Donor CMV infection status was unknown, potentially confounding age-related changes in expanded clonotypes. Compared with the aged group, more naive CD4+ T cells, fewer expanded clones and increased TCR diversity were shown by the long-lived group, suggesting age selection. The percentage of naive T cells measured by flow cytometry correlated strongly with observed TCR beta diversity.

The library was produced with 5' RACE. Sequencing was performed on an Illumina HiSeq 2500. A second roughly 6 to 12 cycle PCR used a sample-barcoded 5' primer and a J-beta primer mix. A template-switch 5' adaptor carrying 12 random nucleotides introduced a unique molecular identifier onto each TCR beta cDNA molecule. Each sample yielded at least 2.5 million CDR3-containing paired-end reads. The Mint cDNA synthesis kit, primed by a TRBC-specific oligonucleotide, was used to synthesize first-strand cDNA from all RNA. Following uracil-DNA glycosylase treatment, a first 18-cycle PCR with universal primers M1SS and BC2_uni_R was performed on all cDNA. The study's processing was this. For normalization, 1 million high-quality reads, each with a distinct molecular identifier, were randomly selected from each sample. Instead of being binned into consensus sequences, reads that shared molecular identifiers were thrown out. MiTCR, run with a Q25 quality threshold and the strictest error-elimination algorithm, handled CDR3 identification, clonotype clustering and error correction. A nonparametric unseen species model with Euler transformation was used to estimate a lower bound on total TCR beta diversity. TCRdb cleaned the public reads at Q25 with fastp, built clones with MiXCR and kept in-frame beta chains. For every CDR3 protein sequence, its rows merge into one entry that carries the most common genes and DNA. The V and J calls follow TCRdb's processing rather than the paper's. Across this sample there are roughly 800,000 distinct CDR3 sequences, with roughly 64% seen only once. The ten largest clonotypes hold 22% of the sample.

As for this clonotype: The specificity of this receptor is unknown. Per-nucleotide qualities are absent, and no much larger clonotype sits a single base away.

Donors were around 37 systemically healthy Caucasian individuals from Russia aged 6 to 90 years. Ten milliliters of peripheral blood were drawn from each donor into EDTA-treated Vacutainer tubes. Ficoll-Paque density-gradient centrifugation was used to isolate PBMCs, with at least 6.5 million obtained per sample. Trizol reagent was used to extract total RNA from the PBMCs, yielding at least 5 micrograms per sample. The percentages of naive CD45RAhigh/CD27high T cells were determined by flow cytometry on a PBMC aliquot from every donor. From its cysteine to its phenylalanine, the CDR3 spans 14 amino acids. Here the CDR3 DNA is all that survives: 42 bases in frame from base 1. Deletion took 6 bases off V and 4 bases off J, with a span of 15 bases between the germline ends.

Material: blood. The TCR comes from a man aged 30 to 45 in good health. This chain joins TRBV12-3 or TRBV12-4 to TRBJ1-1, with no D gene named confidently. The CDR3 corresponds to CASSPRKQFTEAFF. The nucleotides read TGTGCCAGCAGCCCCCGTAAACAGTTCACTGAAGCTTTCTTT.